The clone carrying this T cell receptor (beta chain) occurred a few times. This sample is part of a study of identical twins. TCRdb reprocessed the 5' RACE reads with MiXCR, giving one entry per CDR3 protein. The sample includes roughly 1.6 million distinct CDR3 sequences, around a third of them seen just once. Germline V gene lookup returns CDR1 LGHDT and CDR2 YNNKEL (reference sequence). CDR3 length: 15 amino acids. Trimming took off 1 base at V and 0 bases at J, with 7 bases between the two ends. The sequencing input was cord blood. The genes are TRBV3-1 and TRBJ2-1, with D uncertain. This clonotype was sampled from a newborn girl in good health. The CDR3 here is CASSQGSLSYNEQFF. CDR3 DNA sequence: TGTGCCAGCAGCCAAGGGAGCCTCTCCTACAATGAGCAGTTCTTC.